The T cell receptor (beta chain) described here comes from a study of chronic HIV infection and antiretroviral therapy. This clonotype was observed at least ten times. Each CDR3 protein is one row after TCRdb ran MiXCR on the 5' RACE reads. The sample has 30,000 to 35,000 distinct CDR3 sequences, 7.5% to 10% seen once. The sequencing sample was made of peripheral blood. The sequence was collected from an adult who had HIV and had not received antiretroviral therapy, or was an uninfected healthy control (not recorded which).

CDR3 in amino acids: CSVGWGSYEQYF. DNA for the CDR3: TGCAGCGTTGGCTGGGGTTCCTACGAGCAGTACTTC. The chain has TRBV29-1 and TRBJ2-7; D is unclear. Germline V gene lookup returns CDR1 SQVTM and CDR2 ANQGSEA. Trimming stripped 4 bases from V and 1 base from J, with 8 bases between. There are 12 residues in the CDR3.